Presented here are 9 T cell receptor beta chains from one specimen sequenced in a study of tumor T cells in aggressive B-cell lymphoma. Some clones are missing from TCRdb's copy, which holds only in-frame ones; the method was immunoSEQ multiplex PCR. The sample yields 6,000 to 8,500 clones, 82% seen once. Specimen: tumor tissue. The receptors shown here come from an adult with diffuse large B cell lymphoma.

The CDR3 is CASSAGTGGADTQYF. As DNA, the CDR3 is TGTGCCAGCAGCGCTGGGACAGGGGGCGCAGATACGCAGTATTTT. This chain connects TRBV9 to TRBJ2-3, with 12 nucleotides matching TRBD1. This CDR3 region has 15 residues. Germline CDR1 reads SGDLS; CDR2 reads YYNGEE. V dropped 3 bases and J dropped 4; count of bases not matched to a gene: 3.

The chain has TRBV4-1 and TRBJ2-7, with TRBD1 identical over 8 bases. Germline trimming cut 1 base from V and 4 bases from J; bases unmatched to any gene: 6. The CDR3 runs 15 residues. Germline V gene data show CDR1 as MGHRA and CDR2 as YSYEKL. The CDR3 coding sequence is TGCGCCAGCAGCCAAGCGGACAGGGTTTCGTACGAGCAGTACTTC. Residues: CASSQADRVSYEQYF.

The chain combines TRBV7-9 with TRBJ2-1; TRBD2 aligns across 11 bases. The ends lost 5 bases at V and 4 bases at J; junction bases unmatched: 13. The germline CDR1 and CDR2 sequences are SEHNR and FQNEAQ (reference sequence). The CDR3 length is 18 residues. In nucleotides, the CDR3 is TGTGCCAGCAGCGACACTAGCGGGGGCCACGACTCTTACAATGAGCAGTTCTTC. This sequence encodes CASSDTSGGHDSYNEQFF.

This chain connects TRBV30 to TRBJ1-1; D gene uncertain. Trimming took 2 bases from V and 4 from J, leaving 11 bases between them. Germline CDR1 is GTSNPN and CDR2 is SVGIG (reference sequence). The CDR3 contains 13 residues. CDR3 in DNA: TGTGCCTGGAGTCCCCACAGCGGCACTGAAGCTTTCTTT. Translating gives CAWSPHSGTEAFF.

This chain uses TRBV27 with TRBJ2-4, with 9 bases lining up with TRBD1. Germline values: CDR1 MNHEY, CDR2 SMNVEV (reference sequence). The J segment lost 11 bases and the V segment lost 4 bases, leaving 12 bases of the junction unmatched. The CDR3 runs to 15 residues. CDR3 DNA: TGTGCCAGCAGTTCCCCGACAGGGGGTAGGGGGGTTCAGTACTTC. Amino acid sequence: CASSSPTGGRGVQYF.

The V and J genes are TRBV6-6 and TRBJ2-5; 12 nucleotides agree with TRBD2. There are 16 residues in the CDR3. V was clipped by 6 bases and J by 3 bases; unmatched bases: 8. Germline V CDR1 and CDR2: MNHNY, SVGAGI (reference sequence). This chain's CDR3 is CASSYPRTSGEETQYF. In DNA form, the CDR3 reads TGTGCCAGCAGCTACCCTCGGACTAGCGGGGAAGAGACCCAGTACTTC.

This chain joins TRBV25-1 and TRBJ1-5; D is uncertain. Trimming took 2 bases from V and 3 from J, leaving 8 bases between them. The CDR3 has 14 residues. Germline CDR1 and CDR2: MGHDK and SYGVNS. CDR3 in amino acids: CASSEGQFNQPQHF. CDR3 nucleotides: TGTGCCAGCAGTGAAGGGCAGTTCAATCAGCCCCAGCATTTT.

This clone showed up just a few times. J is TRBJ2-1 and V is TRBV19; 9 bases align to TRBD1. The CDR3 has 12 amino acids. The V segment lost 5 bases and the J segment 11 bases; nucleotides outside the gene matches: 4. In germline, CDR1 is LNHDA, CDR2 SQIVND (reference sequence). Here the CDR3 reads CASSHGTGKQFF. In DNA form, the CDR3 reads TGTGCCAGTAGTCATGGGACAGGGAAGCAGTTCTTC.

CDR3 coding DNA: TGCGCCAGCAGTGAGGACAGGGCCAACACTGAAGCTTTCTTT. This gives the protein CASSEDRANTEAFF. This chain links TRBV10-1 with TRBJ1-1; 7 bases match TRBD1. The CDR3 is made up of 14 amino acids. The germline V gene has CDR1 WNHNN and CDR2 SYGVQD (reference sequence). The trim removed 2 bases at V and 2 bases at J, leaving 2 bases unmatched.